The sequence of this T cell receptor beta chain was determined in a study of T cell responses to AZD1222 COVID-19 vaccine. Sequencing was performed with immunoSEQ multiplex PCR; in TCRdb, only in-frame clones are kept and a portion is missing. The top ten hold less than 1.3% of the sample, which has over 150,000 clones, around nine tenths seen once. V was trimmed by 2 bases and J by 2 bases, leaving 9 bases between them. CDR3 length equals 14 residues. From germline, CDR1 is SGHDN and CDR2 FVKESK. The receptor comes from an adult who received the AZD1222 COVID-19 vaccine. The sequencing here drew on peripheral blood, taken 28 days after the second AZD1222 dose. The chain has TRBV14 and TRBJ1-2; TRBD1 is a possible D gene (6 bases). In DNA, the CDR3 is TGTGCCAGCAGCCAACTCGACAGGAACTATGGCTACACCTTC. Residues: CASSQLDRNYGYTF.